This TCR beta chain originates from a study of T cell repertoires in cytomegalovirus infection. Background on the study: Matching HLA type, along with CMV infection, was indicated by public TCR beta signatures. Notes on the study in general: Carriers of CMV plus the relevant HLA were identified by cumulative public TCR beta family frequency. The ex vivo response was dominated by HLA-C-restricted CMV-specific TCR beta clonotypes.

One entry per CDR3 protein, called by TCRdb with MiXCR from the reads. This table has around 260,000 distinct CDR3 sequences, more than 20% appearing once. About this clonotype itself: Its antigen is undetermined. It may be a read error: a sequence one base away is much more abundant.

Germline assignment: CDR1 MNHNY and CDR2 SVGAGI (reference sequence). The CDR3 sequence is 13 residues long. V lost 10 bases, J lost 5 bases, and 17 bases lay in between. V is TRBV6-6 and J is TRBJ2-5; tentative D call: TRBD2 (7 bases). The source material was PBMCs. This clonotype was obtained from a human donor in good health (CMV status not recorded). Some clones in this sample may be carry-over from other donors' samples. The CDR3 DNA reads TGTGCCAACAGGGTACGGGACTATGAGACCCAGTACTTC. Its translation is CANRVRDYETQYF.